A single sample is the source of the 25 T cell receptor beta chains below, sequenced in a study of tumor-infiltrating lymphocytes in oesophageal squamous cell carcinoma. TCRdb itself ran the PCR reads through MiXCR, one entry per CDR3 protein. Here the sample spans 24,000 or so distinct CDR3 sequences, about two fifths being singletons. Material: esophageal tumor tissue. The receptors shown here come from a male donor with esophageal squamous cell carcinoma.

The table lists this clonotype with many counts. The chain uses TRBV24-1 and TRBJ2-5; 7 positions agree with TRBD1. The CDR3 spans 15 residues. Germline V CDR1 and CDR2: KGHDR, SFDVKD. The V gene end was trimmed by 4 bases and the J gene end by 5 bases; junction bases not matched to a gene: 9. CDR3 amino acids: CATSEWDSLGETQYF. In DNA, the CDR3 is TGTGCCACCAGTGAGTGGGACAGCCTAGGGGAGACCCAGTACTTC.

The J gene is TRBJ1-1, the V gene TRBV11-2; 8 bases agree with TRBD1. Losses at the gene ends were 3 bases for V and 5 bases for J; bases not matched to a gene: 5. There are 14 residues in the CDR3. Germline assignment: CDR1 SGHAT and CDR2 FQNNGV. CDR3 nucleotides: TGTGCCAGCAGCTTGTACAGGGGGGGGACTGAAGCTTTCTTT. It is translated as CASSLYRGGTEAFF.

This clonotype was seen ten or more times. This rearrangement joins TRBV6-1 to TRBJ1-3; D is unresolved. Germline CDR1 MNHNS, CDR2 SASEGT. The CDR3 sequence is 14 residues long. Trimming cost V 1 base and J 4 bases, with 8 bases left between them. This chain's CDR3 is CASSEVGSGNTIYF. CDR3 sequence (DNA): TGTGCCAGCAGTGAAGTGGGCTCCGGAAACACCATATATTTT.

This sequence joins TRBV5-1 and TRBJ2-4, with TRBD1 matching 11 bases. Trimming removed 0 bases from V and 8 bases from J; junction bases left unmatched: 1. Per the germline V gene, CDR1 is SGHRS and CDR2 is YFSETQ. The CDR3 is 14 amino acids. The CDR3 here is CASSLGGQGDIQYF. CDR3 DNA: TGCGCCAGCAGCTTGGGGGGACAGGGGGACATTCAGTACTTC.

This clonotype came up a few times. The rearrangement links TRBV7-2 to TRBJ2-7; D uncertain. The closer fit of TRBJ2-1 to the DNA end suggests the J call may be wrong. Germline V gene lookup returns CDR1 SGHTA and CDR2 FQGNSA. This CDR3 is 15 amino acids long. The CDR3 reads CASSFSTWAGNEQFF. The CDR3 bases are TGTGCCAGCAGTTTCTCAACATGGGCCGGGAATGAGCAGTTCTTC.

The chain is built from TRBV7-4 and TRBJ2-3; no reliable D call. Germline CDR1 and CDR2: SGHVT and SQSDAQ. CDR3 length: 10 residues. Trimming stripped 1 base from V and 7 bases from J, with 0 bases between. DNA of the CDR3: TGTGCCAGCAGCTTAGATACGCAGTATTTT. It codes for CASSLDTQYF.

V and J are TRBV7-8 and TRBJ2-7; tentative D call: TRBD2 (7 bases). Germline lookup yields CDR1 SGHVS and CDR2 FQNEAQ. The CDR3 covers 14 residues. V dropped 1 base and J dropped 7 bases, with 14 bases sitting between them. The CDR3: CASSLVGGGSEQYF. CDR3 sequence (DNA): TGTGCCAGCAGCTTAGTTGGGGGGGGCAGTGAGCAGTACTTC.

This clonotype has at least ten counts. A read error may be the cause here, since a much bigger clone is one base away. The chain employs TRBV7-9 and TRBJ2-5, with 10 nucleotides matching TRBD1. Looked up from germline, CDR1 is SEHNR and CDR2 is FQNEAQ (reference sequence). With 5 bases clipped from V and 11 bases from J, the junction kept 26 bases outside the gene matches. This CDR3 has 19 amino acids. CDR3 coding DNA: TGTGCCAGCAGCCGCGGATGGTTCCCCGGGACAGGGGTGTACAATGAGCAGTACTTC. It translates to CASSRGWFPGTGVYNEQYF.

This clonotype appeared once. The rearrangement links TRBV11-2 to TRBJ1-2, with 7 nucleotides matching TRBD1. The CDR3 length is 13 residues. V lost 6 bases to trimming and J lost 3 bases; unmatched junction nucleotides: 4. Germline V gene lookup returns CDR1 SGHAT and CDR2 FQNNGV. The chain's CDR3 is CASSPGQDYGYTF. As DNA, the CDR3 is TGTGCCAGCAGTCCCGGACAGGACTATGGCTACACCTTC.

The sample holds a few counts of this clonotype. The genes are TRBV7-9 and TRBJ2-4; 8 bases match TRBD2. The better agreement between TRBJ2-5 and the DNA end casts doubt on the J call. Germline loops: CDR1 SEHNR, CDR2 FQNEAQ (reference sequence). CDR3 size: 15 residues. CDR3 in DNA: TGTGCCAGCAGCTTAAGATTAGCGGGGCAAGAGACCCAGTACTTC. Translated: CASSLRLAGQETQYF.

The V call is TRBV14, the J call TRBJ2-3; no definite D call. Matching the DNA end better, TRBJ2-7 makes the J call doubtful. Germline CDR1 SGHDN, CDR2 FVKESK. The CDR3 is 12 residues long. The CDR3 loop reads CASSQLVYEQYF. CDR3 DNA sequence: TGTGCCAGCAGCCAGCTAGTCTACGAGCAGTACTTC.

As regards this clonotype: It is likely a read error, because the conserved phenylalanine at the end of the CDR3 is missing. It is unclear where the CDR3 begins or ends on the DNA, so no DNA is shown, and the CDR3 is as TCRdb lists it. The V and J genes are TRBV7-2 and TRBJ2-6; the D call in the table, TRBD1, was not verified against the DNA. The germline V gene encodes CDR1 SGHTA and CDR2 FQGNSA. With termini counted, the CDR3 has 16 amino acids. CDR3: CASNKPGQGNIQYFGA.

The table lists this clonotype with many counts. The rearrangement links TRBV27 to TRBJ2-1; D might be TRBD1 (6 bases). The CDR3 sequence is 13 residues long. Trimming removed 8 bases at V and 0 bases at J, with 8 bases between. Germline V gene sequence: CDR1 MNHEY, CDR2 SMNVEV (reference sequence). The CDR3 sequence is CASGTSSYNEQFF. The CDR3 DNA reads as TGTGCCAGCGGGACAAGCTCCTACAATGAGCAGTTCTTC.

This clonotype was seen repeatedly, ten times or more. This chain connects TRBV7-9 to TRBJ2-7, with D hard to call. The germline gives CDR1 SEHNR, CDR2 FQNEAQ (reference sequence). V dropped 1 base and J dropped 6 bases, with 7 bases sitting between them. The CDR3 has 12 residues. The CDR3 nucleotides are TGTGCCAGCAGCTTAGGATTTGCCGAGCAGTACTTC. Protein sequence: CASSLGFAEQYF.

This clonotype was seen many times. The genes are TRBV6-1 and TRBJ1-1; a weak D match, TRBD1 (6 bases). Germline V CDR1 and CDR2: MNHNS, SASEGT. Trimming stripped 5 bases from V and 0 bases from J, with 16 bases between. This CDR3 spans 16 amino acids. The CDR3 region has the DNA TGTGCCAGCAGTCAACCGGGACACCTTATGAACACTGAAGCTTTCTTT. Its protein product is CASSQPGHLMNTEAFF.

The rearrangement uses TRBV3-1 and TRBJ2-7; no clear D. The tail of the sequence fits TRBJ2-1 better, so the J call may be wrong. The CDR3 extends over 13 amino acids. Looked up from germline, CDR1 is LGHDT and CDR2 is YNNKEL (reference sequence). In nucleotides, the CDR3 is TGTGCCAGCAGCCAATTTGACGTCAATGAGCAGTTCTTC. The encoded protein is CASSQFDVNEQFF.

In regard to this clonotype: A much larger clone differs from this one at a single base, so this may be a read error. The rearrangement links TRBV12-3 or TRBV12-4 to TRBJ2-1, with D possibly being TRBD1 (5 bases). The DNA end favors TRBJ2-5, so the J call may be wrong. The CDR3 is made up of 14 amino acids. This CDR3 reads CASTGSSDLETQYF. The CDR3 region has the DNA TGTGCCAGCACAGGGTCCTCAGATCTAGAGACCCAGTACTTC.

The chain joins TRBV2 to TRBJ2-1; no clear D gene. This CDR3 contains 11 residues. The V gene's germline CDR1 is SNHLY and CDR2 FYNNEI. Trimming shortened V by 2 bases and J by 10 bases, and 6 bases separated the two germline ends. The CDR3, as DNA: TGTGCCAGCAGTGAATACGTCGAGCAGTTCTTC. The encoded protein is CASSEYVEQFF.

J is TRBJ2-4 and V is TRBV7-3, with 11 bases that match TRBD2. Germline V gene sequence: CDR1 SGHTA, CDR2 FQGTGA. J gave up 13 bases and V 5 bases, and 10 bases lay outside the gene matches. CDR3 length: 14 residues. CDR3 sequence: CASSPSGRYNEQYF. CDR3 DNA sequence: TGTGCCAGCAGCCCTAGCGGGAGGTACAATGAGCAGTACTTC.

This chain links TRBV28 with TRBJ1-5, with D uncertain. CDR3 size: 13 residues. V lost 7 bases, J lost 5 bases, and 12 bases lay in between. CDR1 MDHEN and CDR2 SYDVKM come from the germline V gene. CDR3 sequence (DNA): TGTGCCAGCACTCTCTTGATGGATCAGCCCCAGCATTTT. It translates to CASTLLMDQPQHF.

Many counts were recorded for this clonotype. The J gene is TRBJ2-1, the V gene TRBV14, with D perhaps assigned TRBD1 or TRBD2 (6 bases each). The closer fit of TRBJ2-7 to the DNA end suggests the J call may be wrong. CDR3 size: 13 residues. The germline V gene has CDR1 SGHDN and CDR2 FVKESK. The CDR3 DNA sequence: TGTGCCAGCAGCCAAGGGGGGGCACGCGAGCAGTACTTC. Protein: CASSQGGAREQYF.

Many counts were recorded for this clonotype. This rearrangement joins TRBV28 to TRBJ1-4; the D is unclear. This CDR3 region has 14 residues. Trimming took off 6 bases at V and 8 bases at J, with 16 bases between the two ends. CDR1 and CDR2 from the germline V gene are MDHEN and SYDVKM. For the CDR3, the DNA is TGTGCCAGCAGACTGGGGTTTATCAGAGAAAAACTGTTTTTT. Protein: CASRLGFIREKLFF.

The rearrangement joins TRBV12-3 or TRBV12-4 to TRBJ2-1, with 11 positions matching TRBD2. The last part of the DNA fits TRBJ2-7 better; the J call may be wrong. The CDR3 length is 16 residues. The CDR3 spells CASTFRSGGAYNEQYF. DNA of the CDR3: TGTGCCAGCACGTTCCGTAGCGGGGGGGCCTACAATGAGCAGTACTTC.

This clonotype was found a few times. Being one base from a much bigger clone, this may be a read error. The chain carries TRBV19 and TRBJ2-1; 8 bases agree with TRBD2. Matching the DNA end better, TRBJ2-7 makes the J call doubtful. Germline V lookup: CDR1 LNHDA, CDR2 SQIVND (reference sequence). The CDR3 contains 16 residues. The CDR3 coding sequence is TGTGCCAGTAGTATTCAGGGACTAGACTCCTACAATGAGCAGTACTTC. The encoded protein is CASSIQGLDSYNEQYF.

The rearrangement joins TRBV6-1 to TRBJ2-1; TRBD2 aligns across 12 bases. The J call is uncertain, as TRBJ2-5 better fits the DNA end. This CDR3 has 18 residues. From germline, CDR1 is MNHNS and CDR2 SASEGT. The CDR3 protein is CASSEGFLAGGPRETQYF. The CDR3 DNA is TGTGCCAGCAGTGAAGGGTTCCTAGCGGGAGGGCCTCGAGAGACCCAGTACTTC.